This T cell receptor beta chain was sequenced during a study of blood T cell repertoires in COVID-19. Background on the study: Sites across the United States, Italy and Spain contributed samples from acute and convalescent COVID-19.

In the study's own analysis: How many nucleated cells were present was estimated from reference gene primer amplification. The method was immunoSEQ multiplex PCR; TCRdb's version includes in-frame clones alone and lacks a portion of them. For V, J and clone size, that table is used; D and trimming come from the DNA. The sample yields roughly 56,000 clones, approximately 83% seen once. Comment on this clone: A read error may be the cause here, since a much bigger clone is one base away.

With V trimmed by 5 bases and J by 5 bases, 8 bases remained unmatched. This CDR3 spans 14 amino acids. Germline CDR1 and CDR2: LNHDA and SQIVND (reference sequence). Sequenced input: peripheral blood. The sequence came from a human donor in a cohort sampled during active COVID-19. This chain links TRBV19 with TRBJ2-7; 8 positions match TRBD1. The CDR3 DNA follows: TGTGCCAGTAGTGTATGGACAGGGCAGGACGAGCAGTACTTC. Protein sequence: CASSVWTGQDEQYF.